A single sample is the source of the 16 T cell receptor beta chains below, sequenced in a study of blood T cell repertoires in COVID-19. Sequencing used immunoSEQ multiplex PCR; TCRdb keeps in-frame clones, though not all of them. The table records approximately 36,000 clones, roughly 80% of them present only once. Sequencing was performed on peripheral blood. These receptors came from a man aged 55 to 70 with COVID-19, enrolled during active disease.

The J gene is TRBJ2-5, the V gene TRBV5-8; 9 nucleotides line up with TRBD1. This CDR3 comprises 18 residues. Germline values: CDR1 SGHTS, CDR2 YDEGEE. V shed 4 bases and J 0 bases; nucleotides not matched to a gene: 13. CDR3 sequence (DNA): TGTGCCAGCAGCGGGACAGGGTCCTTTCTCTCGTACCAAGAGACCCAGTACTTC. Encoded protein: CASSGTGSFLSYQETQYF.

The chain carries TRBV5-6 and TRBJ1-1; 8 bases line up with TRBD1. This CDR3 region has 16 residues. Germline V lookup: CDR1 SGHDT, CDR2 YYEEEE. After removal of 4 bases from V and 4 bases from J, the junction contained 12 bases not matched to a gene. The CDR3 spells CASSPGQGRASTEAFF. The CDR3 DNA follows: TGTGCCAGCAGCCCCGGACAGGGCAGGGCTAGCACTGAAGCTTTCTTT.

The V and J genes are TRBV7-2 and TRBJ1-6; D is unclear. Trimming stripped 8 bases from V and 4 bases from J, with 12 bases between. Germline assignment: CDR1 SGHTA and CDR2 FQGNSA. This CDR3 is built from 14 residues. CDR3 residues: CASGREGYNSPLHF. CDR3 DNA: TGTGCCAGCGGGAGGGAAGGATATAATTCACCCCTCCACTTT. Drawing the rest from reference TRBV7-2 and TRBJ1-6, the complete variable domain is GAGVSQSPSNKVTEKGKDVELRCDPISGHTALYWYRQSLGQGLEFLIYFQGNSAPDKSGLPSDRFSAERTGGSVSTLTIQRTQQEDSAVYLCASGREGYNSPLHFGNGTRLTVT.

The V gene is TRBV27, the J gene TRBJ1-1; perhaps TRBD1 as D (5 bases). This CDR3 has 14 residues. The V and J ends lost 5 bases and 10 bases respectively, with 20 bases between them. In germline, CDR1 is MNHEY, CDR2 SMNVEV (reference sequence). The CDR3 here is CASSPDPTGSRAFF. Written as DNA, the CDR3 is TGTGCCAGCAGTCCGGATCCTACAGGCTCCAGAGCTTTCTTT.

This clone was observed a few times. V gene TRBV4-2 combines with J gene TRBJ1-1; 8 bases line up with TRBD1. The CDR3 runs 15 residues. Germline V gives CDR1 LGHNA, CDR2 YNFKEQ. V was clipped by 0 bases and J by 8 bases; unmatched bases: 8. Here the CDR3 DNA reads TGTGCCAGCAGCCAAGACTGGACAGGGCCGTTCGAAGCTTTCTTT. Translated, it gives CASSQDWTGPFEAFF.

Comment on this clone: Other DNA sequences from this sample encode an identical CDR3 as well. In nucleotides, the CDR3 is TGTGCCAGCTCACCGGCGGGGAACACTGAAGCTTTCTTT. Residues: CASSPAGNTEAFF. The V gene is TRBV18, the J gene TRBJ1-1; D gene ambiguous. The V gene lost 3 bases and the J gene lost 1 base, with 6 bases spanning the gap. CDR1 KGHSH and CDR2 LQKENI come from the germline V gene. The CDR3 length is 13 residues. The whole variable domain, filled in from reference TRBV18 and TRBJ1-1, reads NAGVMQNPRHLVRRRGQEARLRCSPMKGHSHVYWYRQLPEEGLKFMVYLQKENIIDESGMPKERFSAEFPKEGPSILRIQQVVRGDSAAYFCASSPAGNTEAFFGQGTRLTVV.

The chain recombines TRBV27 with TRBJ1-1, with D possibly matching TRBD1 (5 bases). The germline gives CDR1 MNHEY, CDR2 SMNVEV (reference sequence). CDR3 length equals 15 residues. Trimming took off 0 bases at V and 5 bases at J, with 13 bases between the two ends. CDR3 in amino acids: CASSLSRQGNTEAFF. The DNA for the CDR3 is TGTGCCAGCAGTTTATCGCGGCAGGGAAATACTGAAGCTTTCTTT.

The V gene is TRBV19, the J gene TRBJ2-7; D is undetermined. The CDR3 contains 13 residues. Between the trimmed V and J ends, which lost 5 bases and 10 bases, there was a span of 18 bases. The germline gives CDR1 LNHDA, CDR2 SQIVND (reference sequence). CDR3 sequence: CASSGQPVRPQYF. CDR3 nucleotide sequence: TGTGCCAGTAGTGGGCAACCCGTTCGCCCCCAGTACTTC.

This clone was counted between two and nine times. V and J are TRBV5-1 and TRBJ1-3, with D hard to call. Trimming took 4 bases from V and 4 from J, leaving 9 bases between them. The germline V gene has CDR1 SGHRS and CDR2 YFSETQ. CDR3 size: 13 residues. The CDR3, as DNA: TGCGCCAGCAGCGAGCGATCCGGAAACACCATATATTTT. Its protein product is CASSERSGNTIYF.

The gene calls are TRBV15 and TRBJ2-3; TRBD1 is a possible D gene (5 bases). V lost 1 base and J lost 4, with 12 bases in between. The CDR3 totals 15 residues. Germline CDR1 reads LNHNV; CDR2 reads YYDKDF (reference sequence). The CDR3 reads CATSRVWQGADTQYF. The CDR3 nucleotides are TGTGCCACCAGCAGAGTGTGGCAGGGTGCAGATACGCAGTATTTT.

The V call is TRBV6-5, the J call TRBJ2-1; the match to TRBD2 covers 10 bases. The V gene end was trimmed by 5 bases and the J gene end by 5 bases; junction bases not matched to a gene: 6. The CDR3 is 15 residues long. The germline V gene encodes CDR1 MNHEY and CDR2 SVGAGI. For the CDR3, the DNA is TGTGCCAGCAGTCCCGGACTAGCGGTAGACAATGAGCAGTTCTTC. This encodes CASSPGLAVDNEQFF.

The chain is built from TRBV12-3 or TRBV12-4 and TRBJ1-1; 9 bases are shared with TRBD1. J gave up 10 bases and V 5 bases, and 8 bases lay outside the gene matches. The CDR3 loop spans 13 amino acids. DNA of the CDR3: TGTGCCAGCAGTCGGGACAGGGATGATAGAGCTTTCTTT. Amino acids: CASSRDRDDRAFF.

The gene calls are TRBV4-1 and TRBJ1-4; D not certain. Trimming stripped 0 bases from V and 8 bases from J, with 16 bases between. Germline-derived CDR1 and CDR2 are MGHRA and YSYEKL. CDR3 length: 16 residues. CDR3 bases: TGCGCCAGCAGCCAAGATGAGACATCCTCAAGGGAAAAACTGTTTTTT. Protein sequence: CASSQDETSSREKLFF.

J is TRBJ1-3 and V is TRBV6-1; no definite D call. CDR3 length equals 13 residues. The ends were cut back, 3 bases at V and 4 bases at J, with 7 bases in the middle. Germline loops: CDR1 MNHNS, CDR2 SASEGT. The CDR3 coding sequence is TGTGCCAGCAGTGATTCTATCGGAAACACCATATATTTT. This codes for CASSDSIGNTIYF.

V is TRBV6-5 and J is TRBJ1-1, with 9 bases lining up with TRBD1. V lost 0 bases, J lost 7 bases, and 6 bases stayed unmatched. CDR3 length: 15 residues. Germline loops: CDR1 MNHEY, CDR2 SVGAGI. This CDR3 is CASSYSGQGSGEAFF. The CDR3 nucleotides are TGTGCCAGCAGTTACTCCGGACAGGGGTCTGGTGAAGCTTTCTTT.

The chain uses TRBV3-1 (or the pseudogene TRBV3-2) and TRBJ1-3; 7 bases line up with TRBD1. V dropped 4 bases and J dropped 2; count of bases not matched to a gene: 5. The germline V gene encodes CDR1 LGHDT and CDR2 YNNKEL (reference sequence). There are 15 residues in the CDR3. The CDR3 DNA is TGTGCCAGCAGCCGCCGACAGGGAACTGGAAACACCATATATTTT. Encoded protein: CASSRRQGTGNTIYF.